Following are 32 T cell receptor beta chains from one sample sequenced in a study of CD8+CD57+ T cells in acquired aplastic anemia. TCR beta VDJ and CDR3 were profiled, and genomic DNA was the template. TCRdb recomputed calls from the reads with MiXCR, one row per CDR3 protein. Here the sample spans fewer than 250,000 distinct CDR3 sequences, 54% being singletons. Material: sorted CD4+, CD8+, or CD8+CD57+ T cells (not recorded which) from PBMCs. These receptor sequences come from a human donor in good health, serving as a control.

This clonotype came up many times. This chain connects TRBV6-6 to TRBJ2-3, with TRBD1 as a possible D gene (6 bases). Germline assignment: CDR1 MNHNY and CDR2 SVGAGI (reference sequence). The germline V and J ends were trimmed by 2 bases and 7 bases, with 19 bases remaining between them. The CDR3 spans 16 residues. The CDR3 nucleotides are TGTGCCAGCAGTTACGTTCCAGCCCAGGGGCTAAATACGCAGTATTTT. Its protein product is CASSYVPAQGLNTQYF.

This clonotype was recorded only once. The rearrangement links TRBV29-1 to TRBJ2-7; 8 bases map to TRBD1. V was clipped by 8 bases and J by 3 bases; unmatched bases: 6. The CDR3 covers 12 residues. CDR1 and CDR2 from the germline V gene are SQVTM and ANQGSEA. The CDR3 spells CSLDGQGYEQYF. The CDR3 bases are TGCAGCTTGGATGGACAGGGCTACGAGCAGTACTTC.

In regard to this clonotype: This is likely a read error, given that the CDR3 carries no conserved phenylalanine or tryptophan at its end. The V gene is TRBV12-3 or TRBV12-4, the J gene TRBJ2-3; 12 nucleotides match TRBD2. The CDR3 has 16 residues. CDR3 DNA: TGTGCTAGTGGCTTGTCCGCTAGCGGGGGGGTTGATACGCAGTATTCT. This gives the protein CASGLSASGGVDTQYS.

The V call is TRBV24-1, the J call TRBJ2-3; TRBD1 matches 7 bases. This CDR3 has 14 residues. Unmatched junction bases numbered 9, after V lost 9 bases and J lost 4 bases. The germline CDR1 and CDR2 sequences are KGHDR and SFDVKD. CDR3 residues: CATGAGQAPDTQYF. The CDR3 region has the DNA TGTGCCACCGGAGCTGGACAGGCGCCAGATACGCAGTATTTT.

The rearrangement joins TRBV2 to TRBJ2-2; 7 bases match TRBD1. The V gene end was trimmed by 5 bases and the J gene end by 2 bases; junction bases not matched to a gene: 5. Germline CDR1 reads SNHLY; CDR2 reads FYNNEI. This CDR3 is built from 15 residues. CDR3 sequence (DNA): TGTGCCAGCAGTAACCGACAGGGCAACACCGGGGAGCTGTTTTTT. Protein: CASSNRQGNTGELFF.

This chain links TRBV24-1 with TRBJ1-2; D ambiguous. Trimming took off 3 bases at V and 5 bases at J, with 12 bases between the two ends. CDR1 and CDR2 (germline): KGHDR, SFDVKD. This CDR3 is 14 amino acids long. CDR3 residues: CATSDQRTGYGYTF. Here the CDR3 DNA reads TGTGCCACCAGTGATCAAAGGACGGGTTATGGCTACACCTTC.

The V call is TRBV5-1, the J call TRBJ1-2; D is possibly TRBD1 (5 bases). In germline, CDR1 is SGHRS, CDR2 YFSETQ. Deletions cut 5 bases from V and 6 bases from J, with 17 bases between. This CDR3 spans 14 amino acids. CDR3 region: CASRPFTRGDGYTF. The CDR3 bases are TGCGCCAGCAGACCCTTCACAAGGGGCGATGGCTACACCTTC.

This chain joins TRBV19 and TRBJ2-2, with 10 positions matching TRBD1. CDR1 is LNHDA and CDR2 is SQIVND in the germline V gene (reference sequence). The CDR3 covers 15 residues. Germline trimming cut 3 bases from V and 4 bases from J; bases unmatched to any gene: 2. This CDR3 reads CASSMGTGATGELFF. As DNA, the CDR3 is TGTGCCAGTAGTATGGGGACAGGGGCCACCGGGGAGCTGTTTTTT.

This clonotype appeared many times. The chain couples TRBV7-2 to TRBJ1-2; 10 bases line up with TRBD1. Looked up from germline, CDR1 is SGHTA and CDR2 is FQGNSA. The V gene end was trimmed by 2 bases and the J gene end by 5 bases; junction bases not matched to a gene: 8. CDR3 size: 16 residues. As DNA, the CDR3 is TGTGCCAGCAGCTTATTGGGCCCGGGACAGGGGTATGGCTACACCTTC. Its protein product is CASSLLGPGQGYGYTF.

This clonotype was counted at least ten times. The V call is TRBV4-2, the J call TRBJ1-5; D call uncertain. CDR1 LGHNA and CDR2 YNFKEQ come from the germline V gene. Trimming cost V 0 bases and J 9 bases, with 15 bases left between them. There are 15 residues in the CDR3. The CDR3 here is CASSQDLDGPWPQHF. DNA for the CDR3: TGTGCCAGCAGCCAAGATCTAGACGGCCCGTGGCCCCAGCATTTT.

The CDR3 sequence is CAISATRQGGSDEGGYTF. CDR3 nucleotides: TGTGCCATCAGCGCGACTCGACAGGGAGGGTCCGATGAGGGAGGCTACACCTTC. V usage is TRBV10-3 and J usage is TRBJ1-2; 7 nucleotides agree with TRBD1. Germline V gene data show CDR1 as ENHRY and CDR2 as SYGVKD. Losses at the gene ends were 6 bases for V and 8 bases for J; bases not matched to a gene: 24. This CDR3 has 18 residues.

The chain links TRBV25-1 to TRBJ1-1; TRBD1 might be the D (5 bases). In germline, CDR1 is MGHDK, CDR2 SYGVNS. There are 11 residues in the CDR3. V lost 8 bases, J lost 4 bases, and 8 bases lay in between. CDR3 nucleotides: TGTGCCAGCGTGGGGGGCACTGAAGCTTTCTTT. This codes for CASVGGTEAFF.

This clonotype was detected only a few times. The chain couples TRBV20-1 to TRBJ2-7; D assignment may be TRBD1 or TRBD2 (5 bases each). Germline loops: CDR1 DFQATT, CDR2 SNEGSKA (reference sequence). The ends were cut back, 6 bases at V and 2 bases at J, with 14 bases in the middle. The CDR3 sequence is 13 residues long. The CDR3 reads CSATGTTAYEQYF. The CDR3, as DNA: TGCAGTGCCACCGGGACGACGGCCTACGAGCAGTACTTC.

The chain carries TRBV19 and TRBJ1-6; 8 bases agree with TRBD1. Germline lookup yields CDR1 LNHDA and CDR2 SQIVND (reference sequence). This CDR3 is 16 amino acids long. V dropped 6 bases and J dropped 9; count of bases not matched to a gene: 13. This CDR3 reads CASRSPGKTGASPLHF. DNA of the CDR3: TGTGCCAGTAGATCACCGGGAAAGACAGGGGCTTCACCCCTCCACTTT.

The chain recombines TRBV7-9 with TRBJ2-1; D not resolved. V dropped 8 bases and J dropped 9 bases, with 26 bases sitting between them. Per the germline V gene, CDR1 is SEHNR and CDR2 is FQNEAQ (reference sequence). The length of the CDR3 is 16 residues. CDR3 protein: CASSPRWGTNNGEQFF. The CDR3, as DNA: TGTGCCAGCTCACCACGATGGGGTACGAACAACGGTGAGCAGTTCTTC.

This clonotype was seen a few times. The V call is TRBV18, the J call TRBJ1-5; D is undetermined. The CDR3 sequence is 17 residues long. Germline CDR1 KGHSH, CDR2 LQKENI. Trimming took 3 bases from V and 3 from J, leaving 18 bases between them. CDR3 sequence reads: CASSPYAPGEYNQPQHF. CDR3 in DNA: TGTGCCAGCTCACCCTACGCCCCGGGTGAGTACAATCAGCCCCAGCATTTT.

This clonotype was picked up many times. This chain uses TRBV28 with TRBJ1-2; D is unclear. The CDR3 has 13 residues. Trimming pared 2 bases from V and 4 bases from J, leaving 8 bases between. Germline V CDR1 and CDR2: MDHEN, SYDVKM. The DNA for the CDR3 is TGTGCCAGCAGTTTAAAGGGTACCTATGGCTACACCTTC. Translation: CASSLKGTYGYTF.

This clonotype was detected only a few times. A clone one base away is much larger, so this may be a read error. The conserved phenylalanine or tryptophan is not found at the CDR3 terminus, so this likely reflects a read error. The CDR3 loop is CASSLRRSTEAFL. In DNA form, the CDR3 reads TGTGCCAGCAGTTTACGGCGAAGCACTGAAGCTTTCCTT. The rearrangement uses TRBV6-5 and TRBJ1-1; D is uncertain. Germline CDR1 is MNHEY and CDR2 is SVGAGI. The CDR3 is made up of 13 amino acids. Deletions cut 4 bases from V and 4 bases from J, with 10 bases between.

The chain joins TRBV10-3 to TRBJ2-1; D uncertain. The CDR3 consists of 11 residues. Germline assignment: CDR1 ENHRY and CDR2 SYGVKD. V lost 9 bases and J 9 bases, leaving 12 bases between the germline ends. CDR3 nucleotide sequence: TGTGCCATTAGCAACACCTTTGAGCAGTTCTTC. This sequence encodes CAISNTFEQFF.

The V gene is TRBV5-1, the J gene TRBJ1-2, with 10 nucleotides matching TRBD1. This CDR3 has 14 residues. The ends lost 3 bases at V and 8 bases at J; junction bases unmatched: 7. CDR1 is SGHRS and CDR2 is YFSETQ in the germline V gene. The CDR3 DNA reads as TGCGCCAGCAGCTCCCCGGGACAGGGGAGCGGCTACACCTTC. It translates to CASSSPGQGSGYTF. The variable domain in full, with the rest retrieved from reference TRBV5-1 and TRBJ1-2, is KAGVTQTPRYLIKTRGQQVTLSCSPISGHRSVSWYQQTPGQGLQFLFEYFSETQRNKGNFPGRFSGRQFSNSRSEMNVSTLELGDSALYLCASSSPGQGSGYTFGSGTRLTVV.

The chain links TRBV7-8 to TRBJ1-1; D is undetermined. This CDR3 has 15 amino acids. The germline V and J ends were trimmed by 1 base and 0 bases, with 9 bases remaining between them. Germline CDR1 reads SGHVS; CDR2 reads FQNEAQ. Here the CDR3 DNA reads TGTGCCAGCAGCTTAGACGGGGTGATGAACACTGAAGCTTTCTTT. Protein product: CASSLDGVMNTEAFF. Combining the CDR3 with reference TRBV7-8 and TRBJ1-1 gives the whole variable domain GAGVSQSPRYKVAKRGQDVALRCDPISGHVSLFWYQQALGQGPEFLTYFQNEAQLDKSGLPSDRFFAERPEGSVSTLKIQRTQQEDSAVYLCASSLDGVMNTEAFFGQGTRLTVV.

The chain is built from TRBV15 and TRBJ2-5; D gene unclear. CDR1 and CDR2 (germline): LNHNV, YYDKDF (reference sequence). The germline V and J ends were trimmed by 5 bases and 1 base, with 2 bases remaining between them. The CDR3 has 11 residues. CDR3 coding DNA: TGTGCCACCAGCGTCCAAGAGACCCAGTACTTC. This gives the protein CATSVQETQYF.

This clonotype was seen repeatedly, ten times or more. V is TRBV12-3 or TRBV12-4 and J is TRBJ2-7; 8 positions match TRBD1. The CDR3 contains 15 residues. After removal of 3 bases from V and 7 bases from J, the junction contained 11 bases not matched to a gene. CDR3 nucleotide sequence: TGTGCCAGCAGTTTTAGACAGGGGATACGAAAGGAGCAGTACTTC. Protein sequence: CASSFRQGIRKEQYF.

This clonotype was counted at least ten times. This chain links TRBV5-6 with TRBJ1-2; TRBD1 might be the D (5 bases). V shed 3 bases and J shed 4 bases, with 16 bases lying between them. There are 15 residues in the CDR3. CDR1 and CDR2 from the germline V gene are SGHDT and YYEEEE. This chain's CDR3 is CASSSEGRGPYGYTF. The CDR3 DNA sequence: TGTGCCAGCAGCTCGGAGGGGAGGGGCCCCTATGGCTACACCTTC.

This clonotype was observed at least ten times. The V gene is TRBV4-2, the J gene TRBJ1-3; 8 bases are a match to TRBD1. The germline CDR1 and CDR2 sequences are LGHNA and YNFKEQ. Germline trimming cut 0 bases from V and 0 bases from J; bases unmatched to any gene: 7. The CDR3 spans 18 residues. As DNA, the CDR3 is TGTGCCAGCAGCCAAGATCCCGGACAGGGAAGCTCTGGAAACACCATATATTTT. Protein product: CASSQDPGQGSSGNTIYF.

This sequence joins TRBV7-2 and TRBJ2-3; TRBD2 matches at 16 bases. Germline lookup yields CDR1 SGHTA and CDR2 FQGNSA. V lost 3 bases, J lost 4 bases, and 1 base stayed unmatched. The CDR3 consists of 16 residues. The CDR3 sequence is CASSFGTSGGADTQYF. CDR3 DNA: TGTGCCAGCAGCTTCGGGACTAGCGGGGGGGCAGATACGCAGTATTTT. The full variable domain, rest sourced from reference TRBV7-2 and TRBJ2-3, is GAGVSQSPSNKVTEKGKDVELRCDPISGHTALYWYRQSLGQGLEFLIYFQGNSAPDKSGLPSDRFSAERTGGSVSTLTIQRTQQEDSAVYLCASSFGTSGGADTQYFGPGTRLTVL.

This clonotype was counted many times. V gene TRBV30 combines with J gene TRBJ1-3; D not certain. Germline V gene lookup returns CDR1 GTSNPN and CDR2 SVGIG (reference sequence). Trimming took off 2 bases at V and 4 bases at J, with 6 bases between the two ends. The CDR3 has 12 residues. The DNA for the CDR3 is TGTGCCTGGAGTCTTACAGGAAACACCATATATTTT. This sequence encodes CAWSLTGNTIYF.

The sample holds a few counts of this clonotype. A clone one base away is much larger, so this may be a read error. The chain couples TRBV6-6 to TRBJ2-7; 7 bases agree with TRBD2. CDR3 size: 16 residues. The germline CDR1 and CDR2 sequences are MNHNY and SVGAGI (reference sequence). CDR3 nucleotide sequence: TGTGCCAGCAGTCGATCGGGGGGAAGATCATCCTACGGGCAGTACTTC. Its protein product is CASSRSGGRSSYGQYF.

This clonotype was found a few times. This chain uses TRBV15 with TRBJ1-6, with D possibly TRBD1 on 6 matching bases. Germline assignment: CDR1 LNHNV and CDR2 YYDKDF (reference sequence). This CDR3 contains 14 residues. Deletions cut 1 base from V and 6 bases from J, with 7 bases between. CDR3: CATSRGGANSPLHF. CDR3 DNA: TGTGCCACCAGCAGAGGGGGGGCTAATTCACCCCTCCACTTT.

The chain employs TRBV14 and TRBJ2-3; tentative D call: TRBD2 (5 bases). Trimming left V 3 bases short and J 8 bases short, with 9 bases between. There are 12 residues in the CDR3. Germline CDR1 and CDR2: SGHDN and FVKESK. This CDR3 is CASSHAGGTQYF. In nucleotides, the CDR3 is TGTGCCAGCAGCCACGCCGGAGGTACGCAGTATTTT.

This chain joins TRBV29-1 and TRBJ2-5; D perhaps matches TRBD1 (6 bases). Germline lookup yields CDR1 SQVTM and CDR2 ANQGSEA. Trimming took 4 bases from V and 1 from J, leaving 19 bases between them. CDR3 size: 16 residues. CDR3 residues: CSVGERLQGVQETQYF. CDR3 in DNA: TGCAGCGTTGGGGAACGGTTACAGGGAGTCCAAGAGACCCAGTACTTC.

The chain recombines TRBV27 with TRBJ2-7, with 8 positions matching TRBD2. The CDR3 runs 15 residues. Per germline, CDR1 MNHEY and CDR2 SMNVEV (reference sequence). J gave up 4 bases and V 2 bases, and 7 bases lay outside the gene matches. CDR3 loop: CASSLGFGRAYEQYF. In DNA form, the CDR3 reads TGTGCCAGCAGTTTAGGTTTCGGGAGGGCTTACGAGCAGTACTTC.